This T cell receptor (beta chain) is drawn from a study of post-analysis software for immune sequencing data. General study points: Five TRBV segments, including TRBV5-6, TRBV5-1 and TRBV20-1, were more frequent in patients than controls. Controls showed significantly higher normalized Chao1 diversity than did multiple sclerosis patients. Strong same-batch co-clustering of samples appeared with F measure clustering.

To note about this clonotype: The antigen remains unidentified.

The V gene end was trimmed by 1 base and the J gene end by 6 bases; junction bases not matched to a gene: 9. This CDR3 is built from 17 residues. The library was made from cDNA and included unique molecular identifiers. Roughly 500,000 cDNA molecules were obtained per 1 to 10 million input T cells. TCRdb reanalysed the PCR reads using MiXCR and keeps one entry per CDR3 protein. The table has 450,000 to 650,000 distinct CDR3 sequences, 44% seen once. The source of this sequence is a girl aged 10-17 years with multiple sclerosis. The sequenced sample consisted of blood. The chain has TRBV12-3 or TRBV12-4 and TRBJ2-1; 10 nucleotides match TRBD1. CDR3 in DNA: TGTGCCAGCAGTTTAGGAACGGGACAGGGGTCCGGCAATGAGCAGTTCTTC. This codes for CASSLGTGQGSGNEQFF.